Each of the 31 T cell receptor beta chains below was sequenced from the same sample in a study of long-term antiretroviral therapy in people with HIV. This was the immunoSEQ v3.0 assay at survey level. TCRdb's table, derived via immunoSEQ multiplex PCR, lists solely in-frame clones and lacks some. The sample includes 35,000 to 45,000 clones, approximately 83% of them seen just once. This specimen was unsorted PBMCs, taken 2.2 years after starting antiretroviral therapy. All receptors derive from a young man with HIV.

The chain couples TRBV19 to TRBJ1-5; TRBD1 agrees at 7 bases. Germline trimming cut 5 bases from V and 2 bases from J; bases unmatched to any gene: 9. Per the germline V gene, CDR1 is LNHDA and CDR2 is SQIVND (reference sequence). The CDR3 has 16 amino acids. The CDR3 sequence: CASSVTGLSGNQPQHF. In DNA form, the CDR3 reads TGTGCCAGTAGTGTGACAGGGCTATCCGGCAATCAGCCCCAGCATTTT. The whole variable domain, remainder taken from reference TRBV19 and TRBJ1-5, is DGGITQSPKYLFRKEGQNVTLSCEQNLNHDAMYWYRQDPGQGLRLIYYSQIVNDFQKGDIAEGYSVSREKKESFPLTVTSAQKNPTAFYLCASSVTGLSGNQPQHFGDGTRLSIL.

The chain employs TRBV7-8 and TRBJ1-3; D possibly corresponds to TRBD1 (5 bases). Germline CDR1 is SGHVS and CDR2 is FQNEAQ. Trimming removed 4 bases from V and 4 bases from J, with 20 bases in between. The CDR3 extends over 17 amino acids. Here the CDR3 reads CASSSYTSGGSGNTIYF. The CDR3 nucleotides read TGTGCCAGCAGCTCATATACCTCGGGGGGGTCGGGAAACACCATATATTTT.

The V call is TRBV5-1, the J call TRBJ1-2; no reliable D call. The CDR3 covers 14 residues. V was clipped by 0 bases and J by 0 bases, with 6 bases between them. Germline V gene lookup returns CDR1 SGHRS and CDR2 YFSETQ. The CDR3 sequence: CASSLASPNYGYTF. CDR3 nucleotide sequence: TGCGCCAGCAGCTTGGCTTCGCCTAACTATGGCTACACCTTC.

The chain joins TRBV30 to TRBJ1-6, with a possible D match to TRBD1 (6 bases). Trimming removed 4 bases from V and 9 bases from J, with 19 bases in between. Per the germline V gene, CDR1 is GTSNPN and CDR2 is SVGIG (reference sequence). The CDR3 sequence is 15 residues long. CDR3 sequence: CAWTVGGHGGSPLHF. CDR3 bases: TGTGCCTGGACCGTAGGGGGACATGGCGGTTCACCCCTCCACTTT. Combining the CDR3 with reference TRBV30 and TRBJ1-6 gives the whole variable domain SQTIHQWPATLVQPVGSPLSLECTVEGTSNPNLYWYRQAAGRGLQLLFYSVGIGQISSEVPQNLSASRPQDRQFILSSKKLLLSDSGFYLCAWTVGGHGGSPLHFGNGTRLTVT.

This clone was observed a single time. This sample also contains other DNA sequences that code for the same CDR3. The chain carries TRBV5-6 and TRBJ1-5, with 8 bases matching TRBD1. This CDR3 is 15 amino acids long. Germline lookup yields CDR1 SGHDT and CDR2 YYEEEE. The ends lost 0 bases at V and 3 bases at J; junction bases unmatched: 2. CDR3 residues: CASSLGTGFNQPQHF. In DNA form, the CDR3 reads TGTGCCAGCAGCTTGGGGACAGGGTTCAATCAGCCCCAGCATTTT.

The chain links TRBV7-8 to TRBJ2-3; 7 bases fit TRBD2. The CDR3 length is 15 residues. CDR1 is SGHVS, CDR2 FQNEAQ, per germline. V lost 2 bases to trimming and J lost 0 bases; unmatched junction nucleotides: 2. The CDR3 sequence: CASSLKRGSTDTQYF. The CDR3 DNA is TGTGCCAGCAGCTTAAAGCGGGGTAGCACAGATACGCAGTATTTT.

The CDR3 is CSSPWGGEAFF. In nucleotides, the CDR3 is TGCAGCTCCCCCTGGGGGGGGGAGGCTTTCTTT. The chain combines TRBV29-1 with TRBJ1-1; a weak D match, TRBD1 (5 bases). The V end was cut by 8 bases, the J end by 11 bases, with 18 bases between. Per the germline V gene, CDR1 is SQVTM and CDR2 is ANQGSEA. The CDR3 is 11 amino acids.

This clone appeared a single time. V usage is TRBV7-9 and J usage is TRBJ2-3; 12 nucleotides line up with TRBD2. V dropped 4 bases and J dropped 5; count of bases not matched to a gene: 10. The V gene's germline CDR1 is SEHNR and CDR2 FQNEAQ (reference sequence). This CDR3 spans 17 amino acids. CDR3 DNA: TGTGCCAGCAGCTCCCCCAGACTAGCGGGGGCGTTAGATACGCAGTATTTT. Translating it yields CASSSPRLAGALDTQYF.

With regard to this clone: Other nucleotide sequences from this sample produce the same CDR3. V gene TRBV7-9 combines with J gene TRBJ2-1, with D uncertain. Trimming cost V 3 bases and J 6 bases, with 6 bases left between them. This CDR3 is built from 12 residues. The germline V gene has CDR1 SEHNR and CDR2 FQNEAQ (reference sequence). The CDR3 protein is CASSFTGNEQFF. The CDR3 DNA reads TGTGCCAGCAGCTTCACCGGCAATGAGCAGTTCTTC.

The chain has TRBV5-1 and TRBJ1-4; the D is unclear. This CDR3 comprises 15 residues. Germline lookup yields CDR1 SGHRS and CDR2 YFSETQ. V gave up 0 bases and J gave up 8 bases, with 14 bases separating them. CDR3 residues: CASSLATRKGEKLFF. The CDR3 DNA sequence: TGCGCCAGCAGCTTGGCCACACGTAAGGGAGAAAAACTGTTTTTT.

The chain carries TRBV14 and TRBJ2-3; TRBD2 agrees at 11 bases. Trimming cost V 4 bases and J 6 bases; bases outside gene matches: 9. CDR1 SGHDN and CDR2 FVKESK come from the germline V gene. The CDR3 is made up of 16 amino acids. CDR3 in DNA: TGTGCCAGCAGCCCGAGACTAGCGGGATCAATGGATACGCAGTATTTT. Encoded protein: CASSPRLAGSMDTQYF.

Written as DNA, the CDR3 is TGCGCCAGCAGCTCAAGTACCGGGACACCGGGCACTGAAGCTTTCTTT. Translated, it gives CASSSSTGTPGTEAFF. V is TRBV5-1 and J is TRBJ1-1; maybe TRBD1 (6 bases). This CDR3 spans 16 amino acids. V was cut by 3 bases and J by 4 bases, with 19 bases left in between. The germline V gene encodes CDR1 SGHRS and CDR2 YFSETQ.

The rearrangement links TRBV4-1 to TRBJ1-3; D ambiguous. Trimming took off 1 base at V and 3 bases at J, with 7 bases between the two ends. This CDR3 spans 14 amino acids. CDR1 and CDR2 (germline): MGHRA, YSYEKL. The CDR3 is CASSQGGYGNTIYF. In nucleotides, the CDR3 is TGCGCCAGCAGCCAAGGGGGATATGGAAACACCATATATTTT.

This clone is medium-sized. J is TRBJ2-7 and V is TRBV5-1, with 10 bases lining up with TRBD1. CDR1 SGHRS and CDR2 YFSETQ come from the germline V gene. J was trimmed by 3 bases and V by 2 bases; bases with no gene match: 2. The CDR3 is 14 amino acids. DNA of the CDR3: TGCGCCAGCAGCTTCGGGACAGGGGACTACGAGCAGTACTTC. Translation: CASSFGTGDYEQYF.

The chain carries TRBV27 and TRBJ2-7, with TRBD2 matching 7 bases. J lost 2 bases, V lost 5 bases, and 12 bases had no gene match. The CDR3 is 16 amino acids. Germline CDR1 MNHEY, CDR2 SMNVEV (reference sequence). The CDR3: CASSPPRTLAAYEQYF. DNA for the CDR3: TGTGCCAGCAGTCCCCCCCGGACTCTAGCGGCCTACGAGCAGTACTTC.

The chain couples TRBV5-1 to TRBJ2-1; 11 nucleotides align to TRBD1. There are 16 residues in the CDR3. Germline V CDR1 and CDR2: SGHRS, YFSETQ. V trimming: 0 bases; J trimming: 4 bases; junction bases outside the gene matches: 3. CDR3 nucleotides: TGCGCCAGCAGCTTGGGGACAGGGGGCCAGTACAATGAGCAGTTCTTC. Translation gives CASSLGTGGQYNEQFF.

V and J are TRBV6-5 and TRBJ1-2, with D tentatively TRBD1 (6 bases). The germline V and J ends were trimmed by 6 bases and 8 bases, with 16 bases remaining between them. Germline CDR1 reads MNHEY; CDR2 reads SVGAGI. This CDR3 is built from 13 residues. The CDR3 DNA reads TGTGCCAGCAGCCGTACAGGGAGCCGCGGCTACACCTTC. Its protein is CASSRTGSRGYTF.

This chain connects TRBV11-3 to TRBJ2-5; D remains ambiguous. CDR1 is SGHNT, CDR2 YENEEA, per germline. V was clipped by 4 bases and J by 4 bases, with 13 bases between them. The CDR3 length is 14 residues. As DNA, the CDR3 is TGTGCCAGCAGCTCCCAAGGCCCGCGAGAGACCCAGTACTTC. It yields the protein CASSSQGPRETQYF.

The chain combines TRBV5-4 with TRBJ2-7; TRBD2 is a possible D gene (6 bases). This CDR3 region has 14 residues. Germline V CDR1 and CDR2: SGHNT, YYREEE (reference sequence). The V end was cut by 1 base, the J end by 0 bases, with 8 bases between. The CDR3 DNA is TGTGCCAGCAGCTTGTCGGGAGACTCCTACGAGCAGTACTTC. It translates to CASSLSGDSYEQYF.

For this clone: Other DNA variants within this sample encode the same CDR3. This rearrangement joins TRBV2 to TRBJ1-5; unclear D gene. The length of the CDR3 is 13 residues. The V and J ends lost 6 bases and 0 bases respectively, with 6 bases between them. The germline gives CDR1 SNHLY, CDR2 FYNNEI. Here the CDR3 DNA reads TGTGCCAGCAGAAGGGATAGCAATCAGCCCCAGCATTTT. Residues: CASRRDSNQPQHF.

The chain uses TRBV29-1 and TRBJ1-2; 9 positions match TRBD1. CDR1 is SQVTM, CDR2 ANQGSEA, per germline. CDR3 length equals 15 residues. V lost 4 bases and J lost 6; bases outside the gene matches: 12. CDR3 residues: CSVVREGQGGNGYTF. The CDR3 nucleotides are TGCAGCGTTGTAAGGGAGGGACAGGGTGGAAATGGCTACACCTTC.

On this clone: Other DNA sequences within the sample encode an identical CDR3. The rearrangement uses TRBV5-1 and TRBJ1-2; D gene uncertain. Trimming shortened V by 4 bases and J by 2 bases, and 6 bases separated the two germline ends. Germline values: CDR1 SGHRS, CDR2 YFSETQ. The CDR3 sequence is 12 residues long. CDR3 in DNA: TGCGCCAGCAGCGGGGAGAACTATGGCTACACCTTC. Amino acid sequence: CASSGENYGYTF.

There are a few counts of this clone. The V and J genes are TRBV5-1 and TRBJ2-3; D may be TRBD1 or TRBD2 (5 bases each). Germline V gives CDR1 SGHRS, CDR2 YFSETQ. Trimming cost V 0 bases and J 0 bases, with 5 bases left between them. The CDR3 contains 14 residues. The CDR3: CASSLGDSTDTQYF. CDR3 coding DNA: TGCGCCAGCAGCTTGGGGGACAGCACAGATACGCAGTATTTT.

The CDR3 DNA reads TGTGCCAGCAGCAAAGGTAGTTCGGCCTGGAGCTCCTACAATGAGCAGTTCTTC. Translation gives CASSKGSSAWSSYNEQFF. The rearrangement joins TRBV21-1 to TRBJ2-1; the table's D gene call, TRBD2, was not cross checked with the DNA. TRBV21-1 is assigned pseudogene status. The CDR3 has 18 residues.

CDR3 loop: CASSLTDSYEQYF. CDR3 DNA: TGTGCCAGCAGCTTGACAGACTCCTACGAGCAGTACTTC. The V gene is TRBV7-9, the J gene TRBJ2-7, with D possibly matching TRBD1 (5 bases). The CDR3 sequence is 13 residues long. With 3 bases removed from V and 0 bases from J, the gap between germline ends came to 6 bases. Germline V gene data show CDR1 as SEHNR and CDR2 as FQNEAQ (reference sequence). The full variable domain, its missing parts supplied by reference TRBV7-9 and TRBJ2-7, is DTGVSQNPRHKITKRGQNVTFRCDPISEHNRLYWYRQTLGQGPEFLTYFQNEAQLEKSRLLSDRFSAERPKGSFSTLEIQRTEQGDSAMYLCASSLTDSYEQYFGPGTRLTVT.

The chain is built from TRBV28 and TRBJ2-3, with D maybe TRBD1 (6 bases). The CDR3 has 14 residues. From germline, CDR1 is MDHEN and CDR2 SYDVKM. Trimming took 7 bases from V and 0 from J, leaving 11 bases between them. The CDR3 coding sequence is TGTGCCAGCACCCCCGACAGGAGCACAGATACGCAGTATTTT. It translates to CASTPDRSTDTQYF. Based on the CDR3 plus reference TRBV28 and TRBJ2-3, the full variable domain is DVKVTQSSRYLVKRTGEKVFLECVQDMDHENMFWYRQDPGLGLRLIYFSYDVKMKEKGDIPEGYSVSREKKERFSLILESASTNQTSMYLCASTPDRSTDTQYFGPGTRLTVL.

This chain links TRBV27 with TRBJ2-1; D gene unclear. CDR3 length: 15 amino acids. The V end was cut by 5 bases, the J end by 4 bases, with 15 bases between. Germline V gives CDR1 MNHEY, CDR2 SMNVEV (reference sequence). CDR3 protein: CASSDSPVGYNEQFF. CDR3 DNA sequence: TGTGCCAGCAGTGACTCGCCCGTGGGATACAATGAGCAGTTCTTC.

The chain combines TRBV4-1 with TRBJ2-5, with 9 bases identical to TRBD1. V shed 3 bases, J shed 4 bases, and the junction held 6 bases outside the gene matches. In germline, CDR1 is MGHRA, CDR2 YSYEKL. The CDR3 contains 15 residues. CDR3 nucleotide sequence: TGCGCCAGCAGCCAGAGGACAGGGGATTTAGAGACCCAGTACTTC. It is translated as CASSQRTGDLETQYF.

The chain links TRBV5-4 to TRBJ1-4, with D perhaps TRBD1 (6 bases). The CDR3 consists of 14 residues. Trimming removed 5 bases from V and 4 bases from J, with 12 bases in between. Germline V gene data show CDR1 as SGHNT and CDR2 as YYREEE (reference sequence). The CDR3 region is CASSPGGGNEKLFF. The CDR3, as DNA: TGTGCCAGCAGTCCAGGAGGGGGTAATGAAAAACTGTTTTTT.

V usage is TRBV2 and J usage is TRBJ2-2; unclear D gene. Germline CDR1 SNHLY, CDR2 FYNNEI. The CDR3 runs to 12 residues. V lost 7 bases and J lost 6, with 9 bases in between. The CDR3 region is CASIEGPGELFF. The CDR3 nucleotides read TGTGCCAGCATCGAAGGCCCCGGGGAGCTGTTTTTT.

The chain recombines TRBV7-9 with TRBJ2-4; 7 positions match TRBD1. This CDR3 is 18 amino acids long. Per germline, CDR1 SEHNR and CDR2 FQNEAQ (reference sequence). After removal of 5 bases from V and 0 bases from J, the junction contained 13 bases not matched to a gene. The CDR3: CASSLGTDLTVAKNIQYF. For the CDR3, the DNA is TGTGCCAGCAGCCTAGGGACAGATCTTACTGTAGCCAAAAACATTCAGTACTTC.